The clone carrying this TCR beta chain is medium-sized in the sample. Its antigen is not identified. Noted time point: sample taken at primary tumor resection. This sample was taken from a study of spatial heterogeneity in lung cancer. Broader study findings: Mutation counts in tumors were tracked by counts of expanded intratumoral alpha and beta TCRs.

The germline gives CDR1 SGHTA, CDR2 FQGTGA. V was pared by 5 bases and J by 3 bases, with 15 bases between. The CDR3 covers 15 residues. TCRdb passed the 5' RACE reads through MiXCR, listing each CDR3 protein once. Of over 15,000 distinct CDR3 sequences in the sample, around 7% are singletons; the top ten hold around a fifth. This clonotype was sampled from a female donor with early-stage non-small cell lung cancer. V gene TRBV7-3 combines with J gene TRBJ2-3; D unresolved. Sequencing was performed on lung tumor tissue, taken at surgery. CDR3 DNA: TGTGCCAGCAGCCCGGGCCTCTCTCGTACAGATACGCAGTATTTT. This encodes CASSPGLSRTDTQYF.